The 3 T cell receptor beta chains given below trace back to one sample, sequenced in a study of T-cell reconstitution after alpha-beta-depleted transplantation in children. Unique molecular identifiers were incorporated during preparation of the TCRbeta library. TCRdb reprocessed the PCR reads with MiXCR, giving one entry per CDR3 protein. The sample contains 800,000 to 1,000,000 distinct CDR3 sequences, about 29% of which appear only once. The source material was PBMCs, mostly from graft donor cells, sampled 360 days after TCRalphabeta/CD19-depleted stem cell transplant. These receptors were collected from a boy younger than two who had a stem cell transplant for SCID, so the T cells may come from the graft donor.

This clonotype was picked up many times. CDR3 nucleotide sequence: TGTGCCACCAGTGACATTAGCGGGGGGAACAATGAGCAGTTCTTC. This translates into CATSDISGGNNEQFF. The J gene is TRBJ2-1, the V gene TRBV24-1; TRBD2 agrees at 10 bases. This CDR3 region has 15 residues. Germline V gene sequence: CDR1 KGHDR, CDR2 SFDVKD. Germline trimming cut 4 bases from V and 5 bases from J; bases unmatched to any gene: 4.

The rearrangement uses TRBV29-1 and TRBJ2-5; possible D gene TRBD2, 6 bases. The CDR3 is 14 amino acids. Germline lookup yields CDR1 SQVTM and CDR2 ANQGSEA. Trimming shortened V by 1 base and J by 2 bases, and 11 bases separated the two germline ends. This CDR3 is CSVEGGDLQETQYF. The CDR3 DNA reads as TGCAGCGTTGAAGGCGGGGACTTACAAGAGACCCAGTACTTC.

The V and J genes are TRBV20-1 and TRBJ2-1; D is ambiguous. The CDR3 has 13 residues. The V end was cut by 8 bases, the J end by 4 bases, with 15 bases between. Germline values: CDR1 DFQATT, CDR2 SNEGSKA (reference sequence). Here the CDR3 DNA reads TGCAGTTCACTCCCGGTACCATACAATGAGCAGTTCTTC. It is translated as CSSLPVPYNEQFF.